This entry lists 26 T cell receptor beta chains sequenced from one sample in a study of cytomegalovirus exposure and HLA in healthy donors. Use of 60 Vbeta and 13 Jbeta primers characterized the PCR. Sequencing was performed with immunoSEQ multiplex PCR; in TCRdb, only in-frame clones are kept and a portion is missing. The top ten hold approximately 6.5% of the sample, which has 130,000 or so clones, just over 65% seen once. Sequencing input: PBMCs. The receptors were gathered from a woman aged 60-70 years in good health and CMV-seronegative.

This CDR3 reads CASSSSRLAGSYEQYF. CDR3 DNA sequence: TGTGCCAGCAGCTCGAGTCGACTAGCGGGGTCCTACGAGCAGTACTTC. This chain connects TRBV7-2 to TRBJ2-7; 11 bases align to TRBD2. This CDR3 is built from 16 residues. Per germline, CDR1 SGHTA and CDR2 FQGNSA. With 4 bases clipped from V and 1 base from J, the junction kept 6 bases outside the gene matches.

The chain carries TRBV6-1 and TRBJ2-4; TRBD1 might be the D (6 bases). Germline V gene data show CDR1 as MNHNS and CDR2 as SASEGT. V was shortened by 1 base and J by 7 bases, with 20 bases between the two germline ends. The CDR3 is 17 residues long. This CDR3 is CASSEGTAGLGWNIQYF. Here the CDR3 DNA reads TGTGCCAGCAGTGAAGGGACAGCTGGCCTGGGATGGAACATTCAGTACTTC.

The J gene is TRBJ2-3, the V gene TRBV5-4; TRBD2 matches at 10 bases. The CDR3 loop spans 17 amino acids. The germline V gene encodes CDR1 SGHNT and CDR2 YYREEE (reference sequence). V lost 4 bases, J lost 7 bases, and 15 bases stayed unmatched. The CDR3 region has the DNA TGTGCCAGCAGCCAACGCACGAGGCTAGCGGGAGAAAATACGCAGTATTTT. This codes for CASSQRTRLAGENTQYF. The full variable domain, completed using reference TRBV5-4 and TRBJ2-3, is ETGVTQSPTHLIKTRGQQVTLRCSSQSGHNTVSWYQQALGQGPQFIFQYYREEENGRGNFPPRFSGLQFPNYSSELNVNALELDDSALYLCASSQRTRLAGENTQYFGPGTRLTVL.

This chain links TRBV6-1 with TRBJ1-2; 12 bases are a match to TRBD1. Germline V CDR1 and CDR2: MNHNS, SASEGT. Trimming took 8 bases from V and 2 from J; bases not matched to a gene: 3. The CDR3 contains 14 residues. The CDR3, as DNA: TGTGCCAGCTGGGGACAGGGGGCAAACTATGGCTACACCTTC. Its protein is CASWGQGANYGYTF.

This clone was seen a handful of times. Here the CDR3 DNA reads TGTGCCAGCAGCGCCCTGACTAGGGCCGGGGAGCTGTTTTTT. It is translated as CASSALTRAGELFF. The rearrangement uses TRBV9 and TRBJ2-2; D perhaps matches TRBD2 (6 bases). Germline assignment: CDR1 SGDLS and CDR2 YYNGEE. V lost 3 bases, J lost 6 bases, and 12 bases lay in between. This CDR3 has 14 amino acids.

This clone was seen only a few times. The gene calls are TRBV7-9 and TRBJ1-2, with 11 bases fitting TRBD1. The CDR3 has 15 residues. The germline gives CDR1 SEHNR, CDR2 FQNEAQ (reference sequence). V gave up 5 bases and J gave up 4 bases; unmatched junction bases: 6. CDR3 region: CASSKAGQGVYGYTF. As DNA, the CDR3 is TGTGCCAGCAGCAAAGCGGGACAGGGGGTCTATGGCTACACCTTC.

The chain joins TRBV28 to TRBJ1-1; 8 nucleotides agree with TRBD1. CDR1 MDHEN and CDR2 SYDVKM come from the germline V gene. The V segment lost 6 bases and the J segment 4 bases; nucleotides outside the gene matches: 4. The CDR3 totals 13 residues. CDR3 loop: CASRTTGGTEAFF. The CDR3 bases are TGTGCCAGCAGGACTACAGGGGGCACTGAAGCTTTCTTT.

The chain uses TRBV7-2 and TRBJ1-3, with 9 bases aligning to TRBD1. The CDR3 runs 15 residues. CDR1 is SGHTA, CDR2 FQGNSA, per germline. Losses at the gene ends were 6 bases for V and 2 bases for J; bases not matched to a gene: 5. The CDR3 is CASSLRQGAGNTIYF. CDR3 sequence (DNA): TGTGCCAGCAGTCTCAGACAGGGGGCTGGAAACACCATATATTTT.

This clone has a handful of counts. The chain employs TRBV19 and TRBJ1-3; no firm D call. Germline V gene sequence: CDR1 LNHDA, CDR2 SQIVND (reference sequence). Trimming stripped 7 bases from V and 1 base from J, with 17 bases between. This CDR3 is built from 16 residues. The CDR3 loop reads CASTRGKGVSGNTIYF. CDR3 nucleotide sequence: TGTGCCAGTACCCGGGGAAAGGGCGTTTCTGGAAACACCATATATTTT.

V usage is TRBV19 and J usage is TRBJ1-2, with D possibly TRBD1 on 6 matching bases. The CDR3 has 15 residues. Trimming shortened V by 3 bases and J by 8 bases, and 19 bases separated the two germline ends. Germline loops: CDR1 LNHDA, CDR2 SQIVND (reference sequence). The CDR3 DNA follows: TGTGCCAGTAGTATCATCGGGGGGCGGAGTGGGGGCTACACCTTC. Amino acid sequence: CASSIIGGRSGGYTF.

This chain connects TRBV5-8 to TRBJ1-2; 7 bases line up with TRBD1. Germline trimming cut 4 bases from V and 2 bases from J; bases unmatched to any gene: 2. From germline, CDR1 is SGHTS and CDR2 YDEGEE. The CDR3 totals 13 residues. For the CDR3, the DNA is TGTGCCAGCAGCCCACAGGGGAACTATGGCTACACCTTC. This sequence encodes CASSPQGNYGYTF.

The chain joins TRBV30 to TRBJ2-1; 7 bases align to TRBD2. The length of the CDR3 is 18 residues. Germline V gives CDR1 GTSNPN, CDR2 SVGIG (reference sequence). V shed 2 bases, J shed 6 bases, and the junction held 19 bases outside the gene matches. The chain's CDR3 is CAWSCLGLGGTYRNEQFF. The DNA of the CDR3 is TGTGCCTGGAGTTGCCTAGGACTAGGAGGAACATACCGCAATGAGCAGTTCTTC.

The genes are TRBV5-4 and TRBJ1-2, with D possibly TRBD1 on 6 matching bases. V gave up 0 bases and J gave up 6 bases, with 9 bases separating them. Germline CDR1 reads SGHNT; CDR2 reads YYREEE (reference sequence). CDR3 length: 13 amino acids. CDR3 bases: TGTGCCAGCAGCTTGGCAGCAGGGGATGGCTACACCTTC. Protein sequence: CASSLAAGDGYTF.

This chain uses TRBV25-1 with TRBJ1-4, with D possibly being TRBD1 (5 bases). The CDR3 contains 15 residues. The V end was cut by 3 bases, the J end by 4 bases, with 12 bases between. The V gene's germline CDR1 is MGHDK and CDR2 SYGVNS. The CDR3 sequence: CASSDPGLGNEKLFF. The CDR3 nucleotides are TGTGCCAGCAGTGACCCAGGGTTAGGTAATGAAAAACTGTTTTTT.

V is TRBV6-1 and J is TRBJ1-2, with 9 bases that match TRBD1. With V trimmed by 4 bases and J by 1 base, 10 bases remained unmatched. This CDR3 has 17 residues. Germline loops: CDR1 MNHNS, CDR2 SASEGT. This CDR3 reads CASSGWDRATSNYGYTF. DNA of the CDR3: TGTGCCAGCAGTGGGTGGGACAGGGCCACTAGTAACTATGGCTACACCTTC.

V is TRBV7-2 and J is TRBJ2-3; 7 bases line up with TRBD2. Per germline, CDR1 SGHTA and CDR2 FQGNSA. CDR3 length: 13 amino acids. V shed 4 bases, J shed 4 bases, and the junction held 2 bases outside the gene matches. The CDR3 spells CASSSLAADTQYF. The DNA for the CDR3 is TGTGCCAGCAGCTCCCTAGCGGCAGATACGCAGTATTTT. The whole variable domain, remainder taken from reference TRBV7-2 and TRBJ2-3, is GAGVSQSPSNKVTEKGKDVELRCDPISGHTALYWYRQSLGQGLEFLIYFQGNSAPDKSGLPSDRFSAERTGGSVSTLTIQRTQQEDSAVYLCASSSLAADTQYFGPGTRLTVL.

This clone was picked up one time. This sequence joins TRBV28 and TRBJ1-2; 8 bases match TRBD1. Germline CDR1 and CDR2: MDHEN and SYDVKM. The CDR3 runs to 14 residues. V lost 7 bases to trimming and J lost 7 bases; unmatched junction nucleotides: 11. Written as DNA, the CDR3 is TGTGCCAGCAAATCCTCGACAGGGGTCGGTGGCTACACCTTC. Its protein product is CASKSSTGVGGYTF.

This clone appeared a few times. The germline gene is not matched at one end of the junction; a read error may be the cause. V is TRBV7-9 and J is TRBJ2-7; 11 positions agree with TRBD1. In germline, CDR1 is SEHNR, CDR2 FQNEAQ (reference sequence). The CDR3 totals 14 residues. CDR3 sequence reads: CSSSLAGTGGEQYF. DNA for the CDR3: TGTTCCAGCAGCTTAGCCGGGACAGGGGGCGAGCAGTACTTC.

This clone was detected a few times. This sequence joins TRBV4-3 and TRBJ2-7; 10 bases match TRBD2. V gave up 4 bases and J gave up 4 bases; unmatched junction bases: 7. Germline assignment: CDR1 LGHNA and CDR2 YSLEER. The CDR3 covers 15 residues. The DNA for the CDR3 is TGCGCCAGCAGCCGGTACGGGACTAGCGATTACGAGCAGTACTTC. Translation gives CASSRYGTSDYEQYF.

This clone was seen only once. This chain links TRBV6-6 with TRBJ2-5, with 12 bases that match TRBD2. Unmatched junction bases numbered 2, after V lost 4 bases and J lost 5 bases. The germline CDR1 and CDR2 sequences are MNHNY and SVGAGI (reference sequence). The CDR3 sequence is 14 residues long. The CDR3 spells CASSLTSGGETQYF. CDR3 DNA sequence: TGTGCCAGCAGTTTAACTAGCGGGGGGGAGACCCAGTACTTC.

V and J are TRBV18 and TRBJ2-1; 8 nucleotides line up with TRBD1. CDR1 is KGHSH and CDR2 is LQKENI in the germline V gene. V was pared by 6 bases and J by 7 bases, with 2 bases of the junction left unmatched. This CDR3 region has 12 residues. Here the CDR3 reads CASSRTGNEQFF. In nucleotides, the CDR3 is TGTGCCAGCTCTAGGACAGGGAATGAGCAGTTCTTC.

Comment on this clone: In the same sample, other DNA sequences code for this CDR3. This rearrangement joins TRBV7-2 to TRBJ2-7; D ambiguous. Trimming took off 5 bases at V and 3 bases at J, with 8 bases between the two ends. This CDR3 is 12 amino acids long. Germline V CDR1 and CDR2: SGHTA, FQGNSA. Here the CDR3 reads CASSQSGYEQYF. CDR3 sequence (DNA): TGTGCCAGCAGCCAGTCGGGCTACGAGCAGTACTTC.

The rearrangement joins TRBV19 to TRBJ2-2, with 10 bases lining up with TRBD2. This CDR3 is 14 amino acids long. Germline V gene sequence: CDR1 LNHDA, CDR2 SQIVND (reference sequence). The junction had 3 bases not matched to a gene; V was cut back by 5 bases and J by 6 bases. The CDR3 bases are TGTGCCAGTAGTTCAACTAGCGGGGCCGGGGAGCTGTTTTTT. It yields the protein CASSSTSGAGELFF.

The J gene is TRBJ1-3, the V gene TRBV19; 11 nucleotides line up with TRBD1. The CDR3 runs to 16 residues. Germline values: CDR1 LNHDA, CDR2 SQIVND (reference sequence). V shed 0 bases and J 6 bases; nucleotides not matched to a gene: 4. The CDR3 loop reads CASSIDGTGGINTIYF. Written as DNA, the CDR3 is TGTGCCAGTAGTATAGATGGGACAGGGGGAATAAACACCATATATTTT.

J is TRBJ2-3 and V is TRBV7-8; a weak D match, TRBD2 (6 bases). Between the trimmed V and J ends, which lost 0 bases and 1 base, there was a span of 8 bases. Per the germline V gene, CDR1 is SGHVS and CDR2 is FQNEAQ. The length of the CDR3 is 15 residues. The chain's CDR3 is CASSLAPSGTDTQYF. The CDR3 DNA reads TGTGCCAGCAGCTTAGCTCCTAGCGGCACAGATACGCAGTATTTT. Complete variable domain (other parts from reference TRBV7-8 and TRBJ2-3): GAGVSQSPRYKVAKRGQDVALRCDPISGHVSLFWYQQALGQGPEFLTYFQNEAQLDKSGLPSDRFFAERPEGSVSTLKIQRTQQEDSAVYLCASSLAPSGTDTQYFGPGTRLTVL.

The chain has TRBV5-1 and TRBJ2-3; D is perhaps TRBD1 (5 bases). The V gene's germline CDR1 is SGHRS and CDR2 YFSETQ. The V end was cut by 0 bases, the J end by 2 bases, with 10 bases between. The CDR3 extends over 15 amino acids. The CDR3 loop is CASSLGRASTDTQYF. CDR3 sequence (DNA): TGCGCCAGCAGCTTGGGCAGGGCTTCCACAGATACGCAGTATTTT. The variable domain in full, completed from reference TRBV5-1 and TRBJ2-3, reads KAGVTQTPRYLIKTRGQQVTLSCSPISGHRSVSWYQQTPGQGLQFLFEYFSETQRNKGNFPGRFSGRQFSNSRSEMNVSTLELGDSALYLCASSLGRASTDTQYFGPGTRLTVL.